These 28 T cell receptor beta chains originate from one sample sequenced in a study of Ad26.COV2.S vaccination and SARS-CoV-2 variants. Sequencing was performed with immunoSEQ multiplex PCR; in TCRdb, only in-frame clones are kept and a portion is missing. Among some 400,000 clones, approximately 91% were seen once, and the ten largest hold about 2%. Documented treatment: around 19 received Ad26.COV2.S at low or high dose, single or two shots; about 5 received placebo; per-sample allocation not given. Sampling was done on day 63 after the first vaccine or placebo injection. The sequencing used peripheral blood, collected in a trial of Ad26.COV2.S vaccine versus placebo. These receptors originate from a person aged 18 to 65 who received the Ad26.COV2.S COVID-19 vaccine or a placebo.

The CDR3 sequence: CAISSGTGLGYTF. The CDR3 DNA reads TGTGCCATCAGCTCCGGGACAGGCTTAGGCTACACCTTC. The chain uses TRBV10-3 and TRBJ1-2; 8 positions agree with TRBD1. Germline CDR1 and CDR2: ENHRY and SYGVKD. Unmatched junction bases numbered 8, after V lost 6 bases and J lost 8 bases. The length of the CDR3 is 13 residues.

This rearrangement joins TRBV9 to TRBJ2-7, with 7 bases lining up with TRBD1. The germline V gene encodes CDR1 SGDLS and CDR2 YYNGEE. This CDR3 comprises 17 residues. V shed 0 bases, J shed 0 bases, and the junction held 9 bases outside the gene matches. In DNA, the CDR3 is TGTGCCAGCAGCGTAGTTCCAGTACAGGGGACCTCCTACGAGCAGTACTTC. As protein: CASSVVPVQGTSYEQYF.

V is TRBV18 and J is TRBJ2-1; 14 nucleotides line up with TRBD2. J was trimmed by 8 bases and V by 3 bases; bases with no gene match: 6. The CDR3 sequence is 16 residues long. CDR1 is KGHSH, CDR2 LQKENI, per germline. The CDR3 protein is CASSPRLAGGPDEQFF. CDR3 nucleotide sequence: TGTGCCAGCTCACCTCGACTAGCGGGAGGGCCGGATGAGCAGTTCTTC. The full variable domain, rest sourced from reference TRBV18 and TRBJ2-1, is NAGVMQNPRHLVRRRGQEARLRCSPMKGHSHVYWYRQLPEEGLKFMVYLQKENIIDESGMPKERFSAEFPKEGPSILRIQQVVRGDSAAYFCASSPRLAGGPDEQFFGPGTRLTVL.

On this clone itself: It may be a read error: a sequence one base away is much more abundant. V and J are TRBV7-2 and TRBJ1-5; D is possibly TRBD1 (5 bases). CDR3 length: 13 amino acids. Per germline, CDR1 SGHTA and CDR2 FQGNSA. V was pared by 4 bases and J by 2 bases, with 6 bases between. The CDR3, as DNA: TGTGCCAGCAGCTCGGGGGGCAATCAGCCCCAGCATTTT. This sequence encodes CASSSGGNQPQHF.

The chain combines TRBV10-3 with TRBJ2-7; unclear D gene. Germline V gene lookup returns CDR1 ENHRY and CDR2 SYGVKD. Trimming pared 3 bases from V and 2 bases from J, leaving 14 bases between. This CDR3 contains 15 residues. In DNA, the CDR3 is TGTGCCATCAGTGATTCTTCCGTGAAACCCTACGAGCAGTACTTC. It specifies CAISDSSVKPYEQYF.

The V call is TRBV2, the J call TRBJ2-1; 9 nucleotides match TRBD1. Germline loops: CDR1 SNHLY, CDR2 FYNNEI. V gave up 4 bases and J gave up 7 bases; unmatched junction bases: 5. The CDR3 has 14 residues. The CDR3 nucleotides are TGTGCCAGCAGTGCCGGGACAGGGCAAAATGAGCAGTTCTTC. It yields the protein CASSAGTGQNEQFF.

Here the CDR3 DNA reads TGTGCCAGCAGTTTGACAGGGGTTGGTAATTCACCCCTCCACTTT. Translation gives CASSLTGVGNSPLHF. The chain links TRBV5-6 to TRBJ1-6; TRBD1 agrees at 8 bases. The CDR3 length is 15 residues. Germline V gene sequence: CDR1 SGHDT, CDR2 YYEEEE. Losses at the gene ends were 5 bases for V and 6 bases for J; bases not matched to a gene: 7.

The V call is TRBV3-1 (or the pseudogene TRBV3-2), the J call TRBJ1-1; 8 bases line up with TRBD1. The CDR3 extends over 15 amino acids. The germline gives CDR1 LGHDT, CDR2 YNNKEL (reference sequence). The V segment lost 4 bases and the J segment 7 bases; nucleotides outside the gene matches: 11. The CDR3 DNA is TGTGCCAGCAGCCGTACCCTGGACAGGGCCGGTGAAGCTTTCTTT. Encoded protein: CASSRTLDRAGEAFF.

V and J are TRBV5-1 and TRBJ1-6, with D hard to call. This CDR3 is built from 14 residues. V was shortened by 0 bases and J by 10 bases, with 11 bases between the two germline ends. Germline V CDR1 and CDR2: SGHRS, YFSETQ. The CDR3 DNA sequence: TGCGCCAGCAGCTTGGTTGGGGTAGGCTCACCCCTCCACTTT. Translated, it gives CASSLVGVGSPLHF.

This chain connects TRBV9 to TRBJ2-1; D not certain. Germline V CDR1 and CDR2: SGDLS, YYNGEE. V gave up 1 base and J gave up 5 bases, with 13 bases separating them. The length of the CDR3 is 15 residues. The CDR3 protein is CASSVRGVTDNEQFF. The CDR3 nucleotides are TGTGCCAGCAGCGTACGCGGAGTTACGGACAATGAGCAGTTCTTC.

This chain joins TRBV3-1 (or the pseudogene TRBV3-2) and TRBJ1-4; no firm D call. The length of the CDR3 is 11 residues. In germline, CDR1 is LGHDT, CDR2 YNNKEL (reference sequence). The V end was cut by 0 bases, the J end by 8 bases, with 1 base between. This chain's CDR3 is CASSQEEKLFF. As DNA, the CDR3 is TGTGCCAGCAGCCAAGAGGAAAAACTGTTTTTT.

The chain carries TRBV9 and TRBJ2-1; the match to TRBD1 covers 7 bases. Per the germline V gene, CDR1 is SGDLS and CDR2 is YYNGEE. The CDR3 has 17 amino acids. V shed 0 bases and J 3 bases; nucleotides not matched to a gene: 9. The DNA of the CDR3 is TGTGCCAGCAGCGTAGAATTTTATCGGACAGGCTACAATGAGCAGTTCTTC. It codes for CASSVEFYRTGYNEQFF.

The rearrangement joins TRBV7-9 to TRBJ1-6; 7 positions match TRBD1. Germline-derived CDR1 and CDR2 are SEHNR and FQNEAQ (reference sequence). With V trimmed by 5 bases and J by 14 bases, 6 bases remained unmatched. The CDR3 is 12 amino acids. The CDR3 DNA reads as TGTGCCAGCAGCCAAGGGGGCGAAACCCTCCACTTT. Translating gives CASSQGGETLHF. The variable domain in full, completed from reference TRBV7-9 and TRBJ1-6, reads DTGVSQNPRHKITKRGQNVTFRCDPISEHNRLYWYRQTLGQGPEFLTYFQNEAQLEKSRLLSDRFSAERPKGSFSTLEIQRTEQGDSAMYLCASSQGGETLHFGNGTRLTVT.

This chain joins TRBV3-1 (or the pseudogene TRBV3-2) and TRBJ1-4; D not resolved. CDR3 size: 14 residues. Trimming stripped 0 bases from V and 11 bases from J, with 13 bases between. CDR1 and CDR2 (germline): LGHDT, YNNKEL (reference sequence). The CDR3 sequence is CASSQENLTDKLFF. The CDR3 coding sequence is TGTGCCAGCAGCCAAGAAAACCTAACTGATAAACTGTTTTTT.

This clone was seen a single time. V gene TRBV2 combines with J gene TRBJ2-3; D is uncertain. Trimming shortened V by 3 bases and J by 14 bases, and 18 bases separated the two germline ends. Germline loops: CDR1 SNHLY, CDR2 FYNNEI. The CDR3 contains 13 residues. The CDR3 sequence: CASSDSRATPGYF. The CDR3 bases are TGTGCCAGCAGTGACTCGCGAGCAACCCCGGGGTATTTT.

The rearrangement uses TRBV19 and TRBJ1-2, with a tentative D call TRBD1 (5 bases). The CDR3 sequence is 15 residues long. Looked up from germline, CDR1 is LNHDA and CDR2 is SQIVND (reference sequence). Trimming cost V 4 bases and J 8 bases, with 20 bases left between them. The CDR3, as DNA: TGTGCCAGTAGTAGGATCTCCCCTACAGGAGTGGGCTACACCTTC. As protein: CASSRISPTGVGYTF.

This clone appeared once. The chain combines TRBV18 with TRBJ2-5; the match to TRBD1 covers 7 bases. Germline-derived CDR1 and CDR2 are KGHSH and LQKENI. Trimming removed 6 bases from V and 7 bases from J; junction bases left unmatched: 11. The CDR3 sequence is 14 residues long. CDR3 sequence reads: CASSNDRAIVTQYF. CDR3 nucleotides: TGTGCCAGCTCGAACGACAGGGCAATAGTGACCCAGTACTTC.

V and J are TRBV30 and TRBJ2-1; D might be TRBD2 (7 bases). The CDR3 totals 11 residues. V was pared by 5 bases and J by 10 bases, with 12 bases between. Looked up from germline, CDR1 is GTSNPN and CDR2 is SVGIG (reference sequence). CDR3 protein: CAWPRGAEQFF. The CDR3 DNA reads TGTGCCTGGCCCCGGGGGGCGGAGCAGTTCTTC. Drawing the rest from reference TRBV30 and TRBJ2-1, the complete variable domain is SQTIHQWPATLVQPVGSPLSLECTVEGTSNPNLYWYRQAAGRGLQLLFYSVGIGQISSEVPQNLSASRPQDRQFILSSKKLLLSDSGFYLCAWPRGAEQFFGPGTRLTVL.

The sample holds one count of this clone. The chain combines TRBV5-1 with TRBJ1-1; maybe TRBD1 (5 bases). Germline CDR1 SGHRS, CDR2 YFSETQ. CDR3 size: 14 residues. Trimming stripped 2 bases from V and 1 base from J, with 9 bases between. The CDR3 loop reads CASSFRGANTEAFF. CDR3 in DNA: TGCGCCAGCAGCTTTCGAGGGGCGAACACTGAAGCTTTCTTT.

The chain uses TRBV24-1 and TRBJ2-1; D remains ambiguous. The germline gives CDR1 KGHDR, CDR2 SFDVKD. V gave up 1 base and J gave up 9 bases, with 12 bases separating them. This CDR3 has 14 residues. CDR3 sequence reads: CATSDFSGAAEQFF. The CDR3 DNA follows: TGTGCCACCAGTGATTTCTCGGGCGCAGCTGAGCAGTTCTTC.

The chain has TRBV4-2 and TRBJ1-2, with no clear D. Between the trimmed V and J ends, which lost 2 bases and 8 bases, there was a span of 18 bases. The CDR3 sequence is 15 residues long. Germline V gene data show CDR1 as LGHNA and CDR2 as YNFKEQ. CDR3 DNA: TGTGCCAGCAGCCAAAGGAGCTACAGTGGGGTCGGCTACACCTTC. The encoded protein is CASSQRSYSGVGYTF.

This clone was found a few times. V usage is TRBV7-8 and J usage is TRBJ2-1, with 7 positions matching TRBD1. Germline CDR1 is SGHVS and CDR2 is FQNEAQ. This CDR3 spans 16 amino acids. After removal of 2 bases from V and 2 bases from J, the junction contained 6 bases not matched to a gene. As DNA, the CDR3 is TGTGCCAGCAGCTTACTTACAGGGGTTACCTACAATGAGCAGTTCTTC. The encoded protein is CASSLLTGVTYNEQFF.

CDR3 residues: CASSYRGGRGNSPLHF. As DNA, the CDR3 is TGTGCCAGCAGCTACCGAGGTGGACGGGGGAACTCACCCCTCCACTTT. This sequence joins TRBV3-1 (or the pseudogene TRBV3-2) and TRBJ1-6, with TRBD1 as a possible D gene (5 bases). The length of the CDR3 is 16 residues. Germline V gene lookup returns CDR1 LGHDT and CDR2 YNNKEL (reference sequence). V was shortened by 5 bases and J by 10 bases, with 21 bases between the two germline ends.

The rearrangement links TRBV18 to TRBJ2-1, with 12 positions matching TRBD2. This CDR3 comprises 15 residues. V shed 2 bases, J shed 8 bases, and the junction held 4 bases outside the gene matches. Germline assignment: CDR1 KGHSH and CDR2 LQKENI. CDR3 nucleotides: TGTGCCAGCTCACCAACGCTAGCGGGAGGGGATGAGCAGTTCTTC. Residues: CASSPTLAGGDEQFF.

CDR3 amino acids: CASSERDRGSSYEQYF. CDR3 in DNA: TGCGCCAGCAGTGAGCGGGACAGGGGGAGCTCCTACGAGCAGTACTTC. The chain combines TRBV10-2 with TRBJ2-7; 11 nucleotides align to TRBD1. With 2 bases clipped from V and 0 bases from J, the junction kept 3 bases outside the gene matches. The CDR3 runs to 16 residues. CDR1 is WSHSY and CDR2 is SAAADI in the germline V gene.

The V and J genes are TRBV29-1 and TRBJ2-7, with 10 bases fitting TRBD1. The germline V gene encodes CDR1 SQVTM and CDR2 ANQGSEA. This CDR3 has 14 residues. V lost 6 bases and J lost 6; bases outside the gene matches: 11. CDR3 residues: CSVKIGTGDVEQYF. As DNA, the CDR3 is TGCAGCGTGAAAATCGGGACAGGGGACGTCGAGCAGTACTTC.

The CDR3 DNA reads as TGTGCCAGCAGCTTCACAGGCGGTGAAGCTTTCTTT. Translation gives CASSFTGGEAFF. This chain links TRBV7-2 with TRBJ1-1; the D gene is possibly TRBD1 (5 bases). The length of the CDR3 is 12 residues. In germline, CDR1 is SGHTA, CDR2 FQGNSA. Trimming took 3 bases from V and 7 from J, leaving 9 bases between them.

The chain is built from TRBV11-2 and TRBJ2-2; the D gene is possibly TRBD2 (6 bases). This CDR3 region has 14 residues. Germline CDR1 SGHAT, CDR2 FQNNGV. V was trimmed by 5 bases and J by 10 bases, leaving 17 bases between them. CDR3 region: CASSRGTAEQELFF. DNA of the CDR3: TGTGCCAGCAGCCGCGGGACCGCCGAACAGGAGCTGTTTTTT. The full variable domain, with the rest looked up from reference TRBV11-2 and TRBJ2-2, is EAGVAQSPRYKIIEKRQSVAFWCNPISGHATLYWYQQILGQGPKLLIQFQNNGVVDDSQLPKDRFSAERLKGVDSTLKIQPAKLEDSAVYLCASSRGTAEQELFFGEGSRLTVL.